This T cell receptor (beta chain) was identified during a study of CD8 T cells in ankylosing spondylitis. Whole-study findings and limits: Within ankylosing spondylitis blood, a TCR beta motif made up of several highly homologous variants appeared to be characteristic. Significant enrichment of disease-linked clones was reported in matched ankylosing spondylitis synovial fluid. Disease-linked clones displayed a CD8+ phenotype and appeared relatively rarely in peripheral blood.

V dropped 1 base and J dropped 6 bases, with 9 bases sitting between them. This CDR3 has 13 residues. This clonotype was observed at least ten times. Its antigen remains unidentified. TCRdb fed the 5' RACE reads into MiXCR, producing one record per CDR3 protein. There are 150,000 to 200,000 distinct CDR3 sequences in the sample; approximately 12% occur only once, and about 10% lies in the top ten. Sequencing input: blood, either unsorted or a sorted T cell fraction (not recorded which). This chain links TRBV12-3 or TRBV12-4 with TRBJ1-1; tentative D call: TRBD1 (6 bases). The source is a female donor with ankylosing spondylitis or in good health (not recorded which). CDR3 nucleotides: TGTGCCAGCAGTTTAGACAGGGTCGCTGAAGCTTTCTTT. Translated: CASSLDRVAEAFF.